This passage covers 32 T cell receptor beta chains from one sample sequenced in a study of cytomegalovirus exposure and HLA in healthy donors. PCR involved 60 Vbeta and 13 Jbeta primers. Sequenced by immunoSEQ multiplex PCR; TCRdb stores in-frame clones only, minus some. Here the sample spans some 110,000 clones, roughly 74% being singletons. The sequenced sample consisted of PBMCs. These receptor sequences come from a woman in her twenties or thirties in good health and CMV-seronegative.

This chain links TRBV10-3 with TRBJ2-7; 11 nucleotides match TRBD1. This CDR3 has 16 amino acids. Trimming took 6 bases from V and 3 from J; bases not matched to a gene: 10. Germline CDR1 and CDR2: ENHRY and SYGVKD. Here the CDR3 DNA reads TGTGCCATCAGGAGGGGACCGGGACAGGGGGACTACGAGCAGTACTTC. It encodes CAIRRGPGQGDYEQYF.

The gene calls are TRBV7-2 and TRBJ2-7; D remains ambiguous. V was clipped by 3 bases and J by 5 bases, with 8 bases between them. The germline V gene encodes CDR1 SGHTA and CDR2 FQGNSA. This CDR3 has 12 residues. The DNA for the CDR3 is TGTGCCAGCAGCTTGTACACCCACGAGCAGTACTTC. Protein product: CASSLYTHEQYF.

The rearrangement links TRBV6-5 to TRBJ1-2; 8 bases line up with TRBD1. This CDR3 is 14 amino acids long. Germline loops: CDR1 MNHEY, CDR2 SVGAGI. The V and J ends lost 5 bases and 6 bases, in that order; junction bases with no gene match: 8. The CDR3 is CASSNLPGGDGYTF. The CDR3 coding sequence is TGTGCCAGCAGTAACCTCCCAGGGGGCGATGGCTACACCTTC.

J is TRBJ1-5 and V is TRBV6-6; possibly TRBD1 for D (6 bases). Germline values: CDR1 MNHNY, CDR2 SVGAGI (reference sequence). V lost 6 bases and J 0 bases, leaving 9 bases between the germline ends. The CDR3 has 14 residues. The CDR3 nucleotides read TGTGCCAGCAGGGGACAACATAGCAATCAGCCCCAGCATTTT. It translates to CASRGQHSNQPQHF.

This chain connects TRBV7-9 to TRBJ1-1, with 8 bases matching TRBD1. This CDR3 comprises 15 residues. After removal of 1 base from V and 4 bases from J, the junction contained 5 bases not matched to a gene. Germline-derived CDR1 and CDR2 are SEHNR and FQNEAQ (reference sequence). Here the CDR3 reads CASSLDQGASTEAFF. The CDR3 DNA sequence: TGTGCCAGCAGCTTAGATCAGGGGGCAAGCACTGAAGCTTTCTTT.

The V and J genes are TRBV28 and TRBJ2-5, with 10 bases matching TRBD2. The DNA matches TRBJ2-7 better at its end, which makes the J call doubtful. The CDR3 has 15 amino acids. Germline V gene lookup returns CDR1 MDHEN and CDR2 SYDVKM. CDR3 sequence: CASSSQRGGLYEQYF. Here the CDR3 DNA reads TGTGCCAGCAGTTCCCAGCGGGGGGGCCTTTACGAGCAGTACTTC.

This sequence joins TRBV18 and TRBJ1-4; 10 nucleotides align to TRBD1. This CDR3 comprises 13 residues. Germline V gene sequence: CDR1 KGHSH, CDR2 LQKENI. V trimming: 6 bases; J trimming: 7 bases; junction bases outside the gene matches: 2. CDR3 amino acids: CASSWDRGEKLFF. CDR3 nucleotide sequence: TGTGCCAGCTCGTGGGACAGGGGTGAAAAACTGTTTTTT. The full variable domain, with the rest looked up from reference TRBV18 and TRBJ1-4, is NAGVMQNPRHLVRRRGQEARLRCSPMKGHSHVYWYRQLPEEGLKFMVYLQKENIIDESGMPKERFSAEFPKEGPSILRIQQVVRGDSAAYFCASSWDRGEKLFFGSGTQLSVL.

V is TRBV5-1 and J is TRBJ1-2, with TRBD1 matching 7 bases. Per germline, CDR1 SGHRS and CDR2 YFSETQ. V dropped 2 bases and J dropped 4; count of bases not matched to a gene: 8. The CDR3 totals 15 residues. CDR3 bases: TGCGCCAGCAGCTTCAAGGGGGCGGACTCCTATGGCTACACCTTC. It translates to CASSFKGADSYGYTF.

This chain uses TRBV5-6 with TRBJ2-7; tentatively, D is TRBD2 (5 bases). Trimming stripped 3 bases from V and 5 bases from J, with 9 bases between. The CDR3 contains 12 residues. From germline, CDR1 is SGHDT and CDR2 YYEEEE. The CDR3 spells CASSYLGDEQYF. CDR3 bases: TGTGCCAGCAGCTACCTCGGGGACGAGCAGTACTTC.

The rearrangement uses TRBV6-4 and TRBJ1-1; a possible D gene is TRBD1 (5 bases). Trimming shortened V by 6 bases and J by 9 bases, and 11 bases separated the two germline ends. The germline V gene has CDR1 MRHNA and CDR2 SNTAGT. This CDR3 is built from 11 residues. CDR3 DNA: TGTGCCAGCAGAAATCAGGGAAAAGCTTTCTTT. Residues: CASRNQGKAFF.

The rearrangement joins TRBV7-9 to TRBJ1-5; weak D call: TRBD1 (5 bases). The CDR3 extends over 14 amino acids. Germline CDR1 is SEHNR and CDR2 is FQNEAQ (reference sequence). With 2 bases removed from V and 6 bases from J, the gap between germline ends came to 11 bases. CDR3 nucleotides: TGTGCCAGCAGCTTAACAGGCGGGGGTCAGCCCCAGCATTTT. It yields the protein CASSLTGGGQPQHF. Full variable domain (missing parts from reference TRBV7-9 and TRBJ1-5): DTGVSQNPRHKITKRGQNVTFRCDPISEHNRLYWYRQTLGQGPEFLTYFQNEAQLEKSRLLSDRFSAERPKGSFSTLEIQRTEQGDSAMYLCASSLTGGGQPQHFGDGTRLSIL.

Comments on this clone: In the same sample, other DNA sequences code for this CDR3. This chain joins TRBV7-3 and TRBJ1-1; D is uncertain. Germline V gene lookup returns CDR1 SGHTA and CDR2 FQGTGA. The CDR3 is 14 residues long. Trimming removed 2 bases from V and 1 base from J, with 8 bases in between. CDR3 in amino acids: CASSLGPTNTEAFF. In DNA form, the CDR3 reads TGTGCCAGCAGCTTAGGGCCTACGAACACTGAAGCTTTCTTT.

The chain couples TRBV10-2 to TRBJ1-1, with D tentatively TRBD1 (5 bases). The CDR3 covers 13 residues. The germline gives CDR1 WSHSY, CDR2 SAAADI. Trimming shortened V by 7 bases and J by 4 bases, and 13 bases separated the two germline ends. CDR3 protein: CASTAAGITEAFF. DNA of the CDR3: TGCGCCAGCACGGCTGCAGGGATCACTGAAGCTTTCTTT.

This clone occurred once. The chain recombines TRBV2 with TRBJ2-5, with TRBD1 as a possible D gene (6 bases). The germline V gene encodes CDR1 SNHLY and CDR2 FYNNEI. The CDR3 has 16 residues. V dropped 3 bases and J dropped 5 bases, with 19 bases sitting between them. The CDR3 here is CASSDWVLGALETQYF. CDR3 in DNA: TGTGCCAGCAGTGATTGGGTACTGGGGGCGCTTGAGACCCAGTACTTC.

In its sample, this clone was seen once. V and J are TRBV2 and TRBJ1-2; D not certain. Germline loops: CDR1 SNHLY, CDR2 FYNNEI. This CDR3 has 13 residues. With 3 bases removed from V and 5 bases from J, the gap between germline ends came to 10 bases. The CDR3 nucleotides read TGTGCCAGCAGTGATCGAGCCCGATATGGCTACACCTTC. Its translation is CASSDRARYGYTF.

The chain is built from TRBV5-4 and TRBJ1-2; 7 positions agree with TRBD1. The germline gives CDR1 SGHNT, CDR2 YYREEE (reference sequence). Trimming removed 3 bases from V and 8 bases from J; junction bases left unmatched: 7. CDR3 length: 13 residues. DNA of the CDR3: TGTGCCAGCAGCTCGGACAGGATTGGGGGCTACACCTTC. Translation gives CASSSDRIGGYTF.

This clone was detected only once. Here the CDR3 reads CASSGPETGIYGYTF. CDR3 DNA sequence: TGTGCCAGCAGTGGACCCGAGACAGGCATCTATGGCTACACCTTC. V gene TRBV6-1 combines with J gene TRBJ1-2, with a weak D call TRBD1 (6 bases). Germline V gene lookup returns CDR1 MNHNS and CDR2 SASEGT. This CDR3 contains 15 residues. Deletions cut 4 bases from V and 4 bases from J, with 16 bases between.

This chain uses TRBV19 with TRBJ2-6, with 7 bases that match TRBD2. CDR1 and CDR2 (germline): LNHDA, SQIVND (reference sequence). The V and J ends lost 6 bases and 4 bases, in that order; junction bases with no gene match: 9. There are 16 residues in the CDR3. CDR3 sequence: CASSSGAGAGANVLTF. In DNA form, the CDR3 reads TGTGCCAGTAGCTCAGGCGCGGGAGCGGGGGCCAACGTCCTGACTTTC.

This sequence joins TRBV6-4 and TRBJ2-3, with no clear D. V was clipped by 2 bases and J by 0 bases, with 12 bases between them. From germline, CDR1 is MRHNA and CDR2 SNTAGT. The CDR3 covers 16 residues. CDR3 in amino acids: CASSDGPAGSTDTQYF. The CDR3, as DNA: TGTGCCAGCAGTGACGGCCCAGCAGGTAGCACAGATACGCAGTATTTT.

V and J are TRBV6-5 and TRBJ2-7, with D unresolved. CDR1 is MNHEY and CDR2 is SVGAGI in the germline V gene. The CDR3 covers 16 residues. Trimming shortened V by 0 bases and J by 3 bases, and 15 bases separated the two germline ends. CDR3 amino acids: CASSYSFVGPNYEQYF. Here the CDR3 DNA reads TGTGCCAGCAGTTACTCGTTCGTGGGCCCAAACTACGAGCAGTACTTC.

The V gene is TRBV27, the J gene TRBJ1-1, with D perhaps matching TRBD1 (5 bases). The CDR3 covers 16 residues. V was clipped by 2 bases and J by 4 bases, with 17 bases between them. Looked up from germline, CDR1 is MNHEY and CDR2 is SMNVEV (reference sequence). CDR3 in DNA: TGTGCCAGCAGTTTAGCGGGGGTCCCGAGTAGCACTGAAGCTTTCTTT. This sequence encodes CASSLAGVPSSTEAFF.

This clone was seen once. The rearrangement joins TRBV18 to TRBJ2-3, with D uncertain. The germline V gene encodes CDR1 KGHSH and CDR2 LQKENI. The CDR3 spans 12 residues. V lost 3 bases and J 3 bases, leaving 4 bases between the germline ends. The CDR3 spells CASSPTTDTQYF. CDR3 nucleotides: TGTGCCAGCTCACCCACTACAGATACGCAGTATTTT.

Written as DNA, the CDR3 is TGTGCCAGTAGTCCTAGGGGCGGGGGCCACAATCAGCCCCAGCATTTT. This codes for CASSPRGGGHNQPQHF. The chain couples TRBV19 to TRBJ1-5; possibly TRBD1 for D (6 bases). There are 16 residues in the CDR3. Germline-derived CDR1 and CDR2 are LNHDA and SQIVND (reference sequence). Between the trimmed V and J ends, which lost 5 bases and 3 bases, there was a span of 17 bases.

The chain links TRBV4-1 to TRBJ1-5; D is possibly TRBD1 (5 bases). The CDR3 covers 15 residues. CDR1 is MGHRA and CDR2 is YSYEKL in the germline V gene. Trimming pared 3 bases from V and 6 bases from J, leaving 15 bases between. The CDR3 bases are TGCGCCAGCAGCCATGCCAGGGATCTCGGTCAGCCCCAGCATTTT. This translates into CASSHARDLGQPQHF.

V and J are TRBV27 and TRBJ1-2; D unclear. Germline values: CDR1 MNHEY, CDR2 SMNVEV (reference sequence). Trimming cost V 3 bases and J 1 base, with 12 bases left between them. This CDR3 is built from 15 residues. The CDR3 is CASSFPVRVNYGYTF. The CDR3 DNA follows: TGTGCCAGCAGTTTCCCCGTGAGGGTTAACTATGGCTACACCTTC.

The chain links TRBV2 to TRBJ1-5, with TRBD1 as a possible D gene (6 bases). The CDR3 length is 13 residues. Germline CDR1 and CDR2: SNHLY and FYNNEI. The germline V and J ends were trimmed by 6 bases and 5 bases, with 11 bases remaining between them. The CDR3 sequence is CASRDRPHQPQHF. The CDR3, as DNA: TGTGCCAGCAGAGACAGGCCCCATCAGCCCCAGCATTTT.

Comments on this clone: A junction end diverges from the germline sequence, so it may reflect a read error. Here the CDR3 DNA reads TGTGCCACCAGCTGGACACTCGACTCCTACGAGCAGTACTTC. Translating gives CATSWTLDSYEQYF. The J gene is TRBJ2-7, the V gene TRBV7-9, with D perhaps TRBD1 (5 bases). Germline V lookup: CDR1 SEHNR, CDR2 FQNEAQ (reference sequence). This CDR3 is 14 amino acids long.

The V and J genes are TRBV30 and TRBJ2-5; 8 bases align to TRBD1. The J call is doubtful: the DNA matches TRBJ2-7 better. Per the germline V gene, CDR1 is GTSNPN and CDR2 is SVGIG (reference sequence). The CDR3 is 15 amino acids. The CDR3 region has the DNA TGTGCCTGGAGTGTACCGGACAGGGAAGCCCACGAGCAGTACTTC. It specifies CAWSVPDREAHEQYF.

The gene calls are TRBV18 and TRBJ1-2; 8 bases map to TRBD1. Germline V lookup: CDR1 KGHSH, CDR2 LQKENI. The CDR3 is 16 residues long. V gave up 1 base and J gave up 1 base; unmatched junction bases: 5. This CDR3 is CASSPLGQGLNYGYTF. The DNA of the CDR3 is TGTGCCAGCTCACCACTCGGACAGGGCCTTAACTATGGCTACACCTTC.

This clone was found once. The genes are TRBV27 and TRBJ2-1, with TRBD2 matching over 7 bases. The J segment lost 0 bases and the V segment lost 8 bases, leaving 7 bases of the junction unmatched. The germline CDR1 and CDR2 sequences are MNHEY and SMNVEV (reference sequence). This CDR3 has 15 residues. DNA of the CDR3: TGTGCCAGCCGTCTAGCGGAACACTCCTACAATGAGCAGTTCTTC. Protein sequence: CASRLAEHSYNEQFF.

This sequence joins TRBV5-1 and TRBJ2-1; D remains unclear. Germline-derived CDR1 and CDR2 are SGHRS and YFSETQ. CDR3 length: 15 amino acids. The V and J ends lost 4 bases and 6 bases respectively, with 17 bases between them. In nucleotides, the CDR3 is TGCGCCAGCAGCGTTAAAGCCGATACGGGCAATGAGCAGTTCTTC. Amino acid sequence: CASSVKADTGNEQFF.

This clone was detected only once. The chain joins TRBV2 to TRBJ1-1, with 7 bases lining up with TRBD1. The CDR3 runs to 13 residues. Trimming at V came to 2 bases and at J to 7 bases, leaving 4 bases not matched to a gene. Germline values: CDR1 SNHLY, CDR2 FYNNEI. CDR3 sequence (DNA): TGTGCCAGCAGTGAAACGGCAGGGGGTGAAGCTTTCTTT. Its translation: CASSETAGGEAFF. Supplemented by reference TRBV2 and TRBJ1-1, the full variable domain reads EPEVTQTPSHQVTQMGQEVILRCVPISNHLYFYWYRQILGQKVEFLVSFYNNEISEKSEIFDDQFSVERPDGSNFTLKIRSTKLEDSAMYFCASSETAGGEAFFGQGTRLTVV.